These 16 T cell receptor beta chains were all obtained from the same sample, sequenced in a study of CD4 and CD8 cells across lung adenocarcinoma regions. Each CDR3 protein gets one entry after TCRdb re-called the PCR reads with MiXCR. This sample yields about 25,000 distinct CDR3 sequences, of which around 50% are seen a single time; about 50% belongs to the top ten. The source material was CD8+ T cells from the center of a lung tumor. The receptor set was obtained from a male donor with lung adenocarcinoma. The CD4 and CD8 labels of this study may be unreliable.

This clonotype appeared a few times. The V gene is TRBV6-1, the J gene TRBJ2-1, with 7 bases lining up with TRBD1. J was trimmed by 0 bases and V by 8 bases; bases with no gene match: 13. This CDR3 has 17 residues. Per germline, CDR1 MNHNS and CDR2 SASEGT. CDR3 loop: CASLTGRLWGSYNEQFF. The CDR3 nucleotides are TGTGCCAGCCTGACAGGGCGTCTTTGGGGCTCCTACAATGAGCAGTTCTTC.

The chain combines TRBV6-1 with TRBJ2-2; the match to TRBD2 covers 14 bases. The germline CDR1 and CDR2 sequences are MNHNS and SASEGT. Trimming took 6 bases from V and 12 from J; bases not matched to a gene: 12. This CDR3 has 16 amino acids. The CDR3 nucleotides are TGTGCCAGCAGGGGGACTAGCGGGAGTCCAACCGAGAAGCTGTTTTTT. This gives the protein CASRGTSGSPTEKLFF.

The chain is built from TRBV30 and TRBJ2-3, with D possibly matching TRBD1 (6 bases). Germline V lookup: CDR1 GTSNPN, CDR2 SVGIG (reference sequence). Trimming removed 0 bases from V and 1 base from J, with 20 bases in between. The CDR3 runs 18 residues. The CDR3 bases are TGTGCCTGGAGTGTGTTACAGGGAATGGTCTCGCGCACAGATACGCAGTATTTT. The encoded protein is CAWSVLQGMVSRTDTQYF.

The chain joins TRBV6-4 to TRBJ2-1, with TRBD2 matching 12 bases. Germline V gene data show CDR1 as MRHNA and CDR2 as SNTAGT. This CDR3 region has 16 residues. The V segment lost 4 bases and the J segment 10 bases; nucleotides outside the gene matches: 11. The CDR3 sequence is CASSARSSGRVPEQFF. The CDR3 coding sequence is TGTGCCAGCAGTGCCCGATCTAGCGGGAGGGTCCCCGAGCAGTTCTTC.

This clonotype was found a few times. This rearrangement joins TRBV6-1 to TRBJ2-5; weak D call: TRBD1 (6 bases). This CDR3 comprises 15 residues. The V gene lost 1 base and the J gene lost 2 bases, with 11 bases spanning the gap. The germline CDR1 and CDR2 sequences are MNHNS and SASEGT. CDR3 region: CASSEVWDNQETQYF. The CDR3 DNA sequence: TGTGCCAGCAGTGAAGTTTGGGACAATCAAGAGACCCAGTACTTC.

This clonotype was seen many times. V usage is TRBV7-8 and J usage is TRBJ2-1, with D unresolved. The CDR3 spans 15 residues. CDR1 SGHVS and CDR2 FQNEAQ come from the germline V gene. Deletions cut 1 base from V and 2 bases from J, with 9 bases between. The CDR3 loop reads CASSLDLQTYNEQFF. CDR3 sequence (DNA): TGTGCCAGCAGCTTAGATTTACAAACCTACAATGAGCAGTTCTTC.

The rearrangement joins TRBV27 to TRBJ2-3; 7 nucleotides match TRBD2. The DNA end favors TRBJ2-5, so the J call may be wrong. CDR1 and CDR2 (germline): MNHEY, SMNVEV (reference sequence). The CDR3 sequence is 18 residues long. CDR3 sequence: CASSLLGRARLSTDTQYF. In nucleotides, the CDR3 is TGTGCCAGCAGTTTGCTGGGGAGGGCCCGCCTAAGCACAGATACCCAGTACTTC.

This clonotype was detected a few times. The CDR3 DNA is TGTGCCAGCAGTGAAGTCGGGCATCATCTAGATACGCAGTATTTT. It encodes CASSEVGHHLDTQYF. V and J are TRBV6-1 and TRBJ2-3, with D hard to call. Deletions cut 1 base from V and 5 bases from J, with 13 bases between. The CDR3 runs 15 residues. CDR1 and CDR2 (germline): MNHNS, SASEGT.

V is TRBV10-3 and J is TRBJ1-4, with 8 bases fitting TRBD1. The CDR3 runs to 16 residues. Trimming at V came to 10 bases and at J to 2 bases, leaving 12 bases not matched to a gene. Germline CDR1 is ENHRY and CDR2 is SYGVKD. DNA for the CDR3: TGTGCCACCGGGAGGACAGGGAGTTGGACTAATGAAAAACTGTTTTTT. This sequence encodes CATGRTGSWTNEKLFF.

In its sample, this clonotype was seen a few times. This may be a read error: a much more frequent sequence differs by one nucleotide. The rearrangement joins TRBV11-2 to TRBJ2-1; the D gene could be TRBD1 or TRBD2 (5 bases each). TRBJ2-7 matches the DNA end more closely, so the J call is doubtful. CDR1 is SGHAT, CDR2 FQNNGV, per germline. This CDR3 contains 13 residues. The CDR3: CASSLSRGNEQYF. In nucleotides, the CDR3 is TGTGCCAGCAGCTTAAGCCGGGGCAATGAGCAGTACTTC.

This clonotype was detected only a few times. It may be a read error: a sequence one base away is much more abundant. This rearrangement joins TRBV6-1 to TRBJ2-4, with 12 bases fitting TRBD2. The CDR3 spans 16 residues. Germline CDR1 and CDR2: MNHNS and SASEGT. Trimming at V came to 4 bases and at J to 13 bases, leaving 14 bases not matched to a gene. In DNA, the CDR3 is TGTGCCAGCAGTGTTCAGGGACTAGCGGGCGCCAATGAGCAGTACTTC. Protein: CASSVQGLAGANEQYF.

The V and J genes are TRBV10-2 and TRBJ2-1, with TRBD1 matching over 7 bases. The J call may be in error: the DNA end matches TRBJ2-5 better. This CDR3 has 18 residues. Germline V gene data show CDR1 as WSHSY and CDR2 as SAAADI. The CDR3 spells CASSESSRPGGIGETQYF. The CDR3 coding sequence is TGCGCCAGCAGTGAGTCGTCAAGGCCAGGGGGTATAGGAGAGACCCAGTACTTC.

This clonotype came up a few times. The rearrangement uses TRBV20-1 and TRBJ2-1, with D tentatively TRBD2 (6 bases). The CDR3 length is 17 residues. The germline V and J ends were trimmed by 0 bases and 2 bases, with 17 bases remaining between them. Germline loops: CDR1 DFQATT, CDR2 SNEGSKA (reference sequence). CDR3 amino acids: CSARDGSLADTYNEQFF. Written as DNA, the CDR3 is TGCAGTGCTAGAGATGGGTCGTTAGCGGATACCTACAATGAGCAGTTCTTC.

This clonotype is labeled as medium-sized. CDR3 in DNA: TGTGCCAGCAGTTTACCAGGGGAAAGGGAGCTGTTTTTT. It specifies CASSLPGERELFF. The chain joins TRBV27 to TRBJ2-2, with D tentatively TRBD1 (6 bases). Trimming cost V 2 bases and J 9 bases, with 10 bases left between them. Germline V gene lookup returns CDR1 MNHEY and CDR2 SMNVEV (reference sequence). The CDR3 covers 13 residues.

The J gene is TRBJ2-3, the V gene TRBV14, with TRBD2 matching 8 bases. Germline CDR1 reads SGHDN; CDR2 reads FVKESK. This CDR3 is 15 amino acids long. V trimming: 1 base; J trimming: 1 base; junction bases outside the gene matches: 1. The CDR3 spells CASSQVSGGTDTQYF. The CDR3 DNA reads as TGTGCCAGCAGCCAAGTTAGCGGGGGCACAGATACGCAGTATTTT. Based on the CDR3 plus reference TRBV14 and TRBJ2-3, the full variable domain is EAGVTQFPSHSVIEKGQTVTLRCDPISGHDNLYWYRRVMGKEIKFLLHFVKESKQDESGMPNNRFLAERTGGTYSTLKVQPAELEDSGVYFCASSQVSGGTDTQYFGPGTRLTVL.

Only one count was recorded for this clonotype. The chain recombines TRBV27 with TRBJ1-5, with D possibly TRBD1 on 6 matching bases. Germline V gene data show CDR1 as MNHEY and CDR2 as SMNVEV (reference sequence). The CDR3 consists of 14 residues. V was trimmed by 4 bases and J by 4 bases, leaving 11 bases between them. CDR3 nucleotide sequence: TGTGCCAGCAGTTCTAACCAGGGGAATCAGCCCCAGCATTTT. Translated: CASSSNQGNQPQHF.